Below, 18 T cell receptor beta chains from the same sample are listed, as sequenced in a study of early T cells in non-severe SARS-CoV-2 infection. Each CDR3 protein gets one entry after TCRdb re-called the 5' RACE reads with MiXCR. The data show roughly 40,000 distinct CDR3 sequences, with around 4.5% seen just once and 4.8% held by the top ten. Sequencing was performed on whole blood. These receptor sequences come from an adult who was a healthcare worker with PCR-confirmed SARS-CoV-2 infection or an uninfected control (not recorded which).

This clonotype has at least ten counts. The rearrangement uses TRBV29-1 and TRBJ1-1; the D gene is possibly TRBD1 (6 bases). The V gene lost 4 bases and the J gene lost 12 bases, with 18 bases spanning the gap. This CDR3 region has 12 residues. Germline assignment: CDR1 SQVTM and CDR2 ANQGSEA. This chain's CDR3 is CSVGGPGALSFF. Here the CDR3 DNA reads TGCAGCGTTGGGGGGCCCGGCGCCTTGTCTTTCTTT.

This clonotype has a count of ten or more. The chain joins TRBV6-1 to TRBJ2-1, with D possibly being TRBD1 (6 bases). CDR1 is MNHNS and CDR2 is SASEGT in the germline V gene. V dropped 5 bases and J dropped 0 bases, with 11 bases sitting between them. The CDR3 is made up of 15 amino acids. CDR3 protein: CASSSETGSYNEQFF. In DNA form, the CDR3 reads TGTGCCAGCAGTAGTGAGACAGGCTCCTACAATGAGCAGTTCTTC.

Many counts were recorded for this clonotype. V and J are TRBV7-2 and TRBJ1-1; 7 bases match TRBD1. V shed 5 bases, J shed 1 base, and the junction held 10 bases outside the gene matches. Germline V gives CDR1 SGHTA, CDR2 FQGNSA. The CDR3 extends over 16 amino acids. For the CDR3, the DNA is TGTGCCAGCAGCAAAAGGACAGGAGCCCCGAACACTGAAGCTTTCTTT. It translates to CASSKRTGAPNTEAFF.

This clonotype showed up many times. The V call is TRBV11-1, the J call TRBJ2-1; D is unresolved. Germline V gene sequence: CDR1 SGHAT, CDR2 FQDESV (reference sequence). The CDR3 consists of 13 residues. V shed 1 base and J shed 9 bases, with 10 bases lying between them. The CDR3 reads CASSLEERREQFF. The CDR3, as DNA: TGTGCCAGCAGCTTAGAGGAGCGACGTGAGCAGTTCTTC. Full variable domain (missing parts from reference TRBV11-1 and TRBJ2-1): EAEVAQSPRYKITEKSQAVAFWCDPISGHATLYWYRQILGQGPELLVQFQDESVVDDSQLPKDRFSAERLKGVDSTLKIQPAELGDSAMYLCASSLEERREQFFGPGTRLTVL.

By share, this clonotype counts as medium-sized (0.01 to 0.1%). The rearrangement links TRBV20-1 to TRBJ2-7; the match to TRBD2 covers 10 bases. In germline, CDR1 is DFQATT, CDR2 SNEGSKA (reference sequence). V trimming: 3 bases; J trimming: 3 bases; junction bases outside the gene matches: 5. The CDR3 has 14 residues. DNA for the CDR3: TGCAGTGCTAGGACACTAGCGGGGCACTACGAGCAGTACTTC. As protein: CSARTLAGHYEQYF.

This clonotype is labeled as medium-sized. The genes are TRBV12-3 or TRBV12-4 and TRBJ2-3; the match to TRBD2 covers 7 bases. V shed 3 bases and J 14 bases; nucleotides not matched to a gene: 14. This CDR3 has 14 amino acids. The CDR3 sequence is CASSLGGRALVPYF. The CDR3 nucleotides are TGTGCCAGCAGTTTGGGTGGGAGGGCCCTCGTCCCGTATTTT.

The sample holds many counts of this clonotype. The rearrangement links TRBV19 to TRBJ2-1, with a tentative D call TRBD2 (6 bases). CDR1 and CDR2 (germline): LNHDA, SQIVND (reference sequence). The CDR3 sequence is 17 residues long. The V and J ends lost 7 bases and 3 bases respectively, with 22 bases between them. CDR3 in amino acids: CASTRVGGGDNYNEQFF. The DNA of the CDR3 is TGTGCCAGTACCCGAGTCGGAGGAGGGGATAACTACAATGAGCAGTTCTTC.

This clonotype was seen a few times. CDR3 sequence reads: CAISVQGTRGTEAFF. The CDR3 region has the DNA TGTGCCATCAGTGTGCAAGGGACGCGGGGGACTGAAGCTTTCTTT. This chain joins TRBV10-3 and TRBJ1-1; D might be TRBD1 (5 bases). Trimming stripped 4 bases from V and 5 bases from J, with 17 bases between. CDR1 and CDR2 from the germline V gene are ENHRY and SYGVKD. The CDR3 is made up of 15 amino acids.

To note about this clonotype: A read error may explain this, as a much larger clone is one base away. CDR3 coding DNA: TGTGCCAGCAGCTCTAGAGGACAGGGGAGCACTGAAGCTTTCTTT. Amino acid sequence: CASSSRGQGSTEAFF. The chain recombines TRBV7-9 with TRBJ1-1, with 9 bases aligning to TRBD1. Trimming removed 4 bases from V and 4 bases from J; junction bases left unmatched: 7. Germline lookup yields CDR1 SEHNR and CDR2 FQNEAQ (reference sequence). The CDR3 covers 15 residues.

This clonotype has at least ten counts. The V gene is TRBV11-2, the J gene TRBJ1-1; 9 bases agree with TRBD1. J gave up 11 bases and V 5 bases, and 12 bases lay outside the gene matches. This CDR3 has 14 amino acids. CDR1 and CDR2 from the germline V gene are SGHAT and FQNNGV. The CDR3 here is CASSLQTGGLYAFF. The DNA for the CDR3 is TGTGCCAGCAGCCTCCAGACAGGGGGATTGTATGCTTTCTTT.

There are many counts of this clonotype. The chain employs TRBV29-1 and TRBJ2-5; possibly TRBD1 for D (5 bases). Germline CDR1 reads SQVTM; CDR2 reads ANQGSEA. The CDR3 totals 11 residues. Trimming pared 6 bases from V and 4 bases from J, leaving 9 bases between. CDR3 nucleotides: TGCAGCGTAGCTGACAGAGAGACCCAGTACTTC. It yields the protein CSVADRETQYF.

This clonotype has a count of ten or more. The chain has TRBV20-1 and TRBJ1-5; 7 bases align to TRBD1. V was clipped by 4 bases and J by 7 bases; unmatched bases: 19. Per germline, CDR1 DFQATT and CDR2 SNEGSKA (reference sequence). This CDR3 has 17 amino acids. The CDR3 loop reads CSAKGPNDTGDKQPQHF. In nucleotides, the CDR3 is TGCAGTGCTAAGGGGCCAAATGATACAGGGGATAAACAGCCCCAGCATTTT.

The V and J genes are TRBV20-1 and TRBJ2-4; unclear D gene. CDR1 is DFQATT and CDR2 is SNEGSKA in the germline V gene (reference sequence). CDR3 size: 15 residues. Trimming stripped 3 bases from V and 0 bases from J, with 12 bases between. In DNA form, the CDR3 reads TGCAGTGCTAGGCCTCTCCTCTTAGCCAAAAACATTCAGTACTTC. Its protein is CSARPLLLAKNIQYF.

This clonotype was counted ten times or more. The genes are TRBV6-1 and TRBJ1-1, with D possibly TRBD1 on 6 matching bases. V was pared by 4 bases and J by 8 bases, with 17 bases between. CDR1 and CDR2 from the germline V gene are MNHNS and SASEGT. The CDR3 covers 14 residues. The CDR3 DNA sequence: TGTGCCAGCAGTGGTTTCCGGACAGCCCTAGAAGCTTTCTTT. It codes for CASSGFRTALEAFF.

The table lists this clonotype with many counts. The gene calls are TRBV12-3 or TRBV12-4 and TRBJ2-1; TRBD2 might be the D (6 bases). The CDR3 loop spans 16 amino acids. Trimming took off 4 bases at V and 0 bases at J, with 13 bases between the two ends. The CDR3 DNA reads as TGTGCCAGCAGTTGGGGGGTAGTCCCCTCCTACAATGAGCAGTTCTTC. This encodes CASSWGVVPSYNEQFF.

CDR3 residues: CASSLGPAGGRETQYF. CDR3 sequence (DNA): TGTGCCAGCAGCTTGGGGCCAGCGGGGGGGCGAGAGACCCAGTACTTC. V and J are TRBV5-4 and TRBJ2-5; TRBD2 matches 10 bases. This CDR3 region has 16 residues. V lost 0 bases, J lost 4 bases, and 6 bases stayed unmatched. Per germline, CDR1 SGHNT and CDR2 YYREEE (reference sequence).

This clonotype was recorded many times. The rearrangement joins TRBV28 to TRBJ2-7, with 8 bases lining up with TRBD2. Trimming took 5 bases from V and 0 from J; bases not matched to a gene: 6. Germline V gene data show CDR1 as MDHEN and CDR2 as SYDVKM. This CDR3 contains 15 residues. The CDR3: CASSNAGTSSYEQYF. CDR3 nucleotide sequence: TGTGCCAGCAGTAATGCCGGGACTAGCTCCTACGAGCAGTACTTC.

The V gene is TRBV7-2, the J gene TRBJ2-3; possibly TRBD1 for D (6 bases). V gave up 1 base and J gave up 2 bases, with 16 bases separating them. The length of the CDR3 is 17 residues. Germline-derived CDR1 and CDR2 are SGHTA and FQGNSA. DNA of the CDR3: TGTGCCAGCAGCTTAGTTCACAGGGAGACCCTCACAGATACGCAGTATTTT. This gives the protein CASSLVHRETLTDTQYF.